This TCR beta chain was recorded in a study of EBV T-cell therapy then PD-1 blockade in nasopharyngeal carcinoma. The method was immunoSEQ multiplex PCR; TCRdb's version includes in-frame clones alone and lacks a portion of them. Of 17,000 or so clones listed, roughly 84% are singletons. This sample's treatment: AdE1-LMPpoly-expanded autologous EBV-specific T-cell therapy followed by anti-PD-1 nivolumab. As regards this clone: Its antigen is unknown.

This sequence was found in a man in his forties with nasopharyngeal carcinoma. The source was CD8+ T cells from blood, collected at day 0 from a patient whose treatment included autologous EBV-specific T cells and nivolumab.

Written as DNA, the CDR3 is TGTGCCAGCACAGGACAGCTATACGAGCAGTACTTC. Protein product: CASTGQLYEQYF. The chain couples TRBV2 to TRBJ2-7, with D maybe TRBD1 (6 bases). The V and J ends lost 7 bases and 4 bases respectively, with 11 bases between them. The CDR3 sequence is 12 residues long. CDR1 SNHLY and CDR2 FYNNEI come from the germline V gene. Based on the CDR3 plus reference TRBV2 and TRBJ2-7, the full variable domain is EPEVTQTPSHQVTQMGQEVILRCVPISNHLYFYWYRQILGQKVEFLVSFYNNEISEKSEIFDDQFSVERPDGSNFTLKIRSTKLEDSAMYFCASTGQLYEQYFGPGTRLTVT.